This is a list of T cell receptor beta chains from one sample in a study of CD8 T cells in Susac syndrome. TCRdb reprocessed the immunoSEQ multiplex PCR reads with MiXCR, giving one entry per CDR3 protein. This sample carries 170,000 or so distinct CDR3 sequences, roughly 94% of them seen once, and the ten largest clones take around 0.094%. Sequenced sample: CD4+ T cells from PBMCs. These receptors all come from a human donor with Susac syndrome. Each CDR3 is given with its conserved first and last residue. D genes are given only for firm matches. Rows give clone size only sometimes, using once, few, many, or a class for an expanded clone.

clone size | D gene | J gene | V gene | CDR3 DNA | CDR3 protein
- | - | TRBJ1-2 | TRBV20-1 | TGCAGTGCTAGAGATTCGGGGGATGGCTACACCTTC | CSARDSGDGYTF
- | TRBD2 | TRBJ2-1 | TRBV2 | TGTGCCAGCAGTCGGACTAGCGAGCAGTTCTTC | CASSRTSEQFF
few | TRBD1 | TRBJ1-5 | TRBV7-6 | TGTGCCAGCAGCCCGCGACAGGGAAGGGGTCAGCCCCAGCATTTT | CASSPRQGRGQPQHF
- | - | TRBJ1-1 | TRBV6-5 | TGTGCCAGCAGTTCCGGGACTGCAATTACTAACACTGAAGCTTTCTTT | CASSSGTAITNTEAFF
- | - | TRBJ2-3 | TRBV14 | TGTGCCAGCAGCCAAGATCCCACAGGGAGAATAGATACGCAGTATTTT | CASSQDPTGRIDTQYF
- | - | TRBJ1-2 | TRBV19 | TGTGCCAGCCGTGAACCGACAGAGCCCTATGGCTACACCTTC | CASREPTEPYGYTF
few | - | TRBJ2-6 | TRBV4-1 | TGCGCCAGCAGCCCGGGACAACCCAACTCTGGGGCCAACGTCCTGACTTTC | CASSPGQPNSGANVLTF
- | - | TRBJ2-2 | TRBV28 | TGTGCCAGCGGGGCAACGAACACCGGGGAGCTGTTTTTT | CASGATNTGELFF
- | - | TRBJ2-3 | TRBV12-3/TRBV12-4 | TGTGCCAGCAGTTTTCGACTAGTTCCTAACCCCCGCACAGATACGCAGTATTTT | CASSFRLVPNPRTDTQYF
once | - | TRBJ2-1 | TRBV29-1 | TGCAGCGTTGACAGAGGGTCGGATGAGCAGTTCTTC | CSVDRGSDEQFF
- | TRBD1 | TRBJ1-1 | TRBV10-3 | TGTGCCATCAGTGAGCCCGGGACAGCCGAAGCTTTCTTT | CAISEPGTAEAFF
- | - | TRBJ2-4 | TRBV28 | TGTGCCAGCGGCCCAGGGGGACTAGCCAAAAACATTCAGTACTTC | CASGPGGLAKNIQYF
- | - | TRBJ2-3 | TRBV20-1 | TGCAGTGCTAGAGAGCCAGCGGGCCCCACAGATACGCAGTATTTT | CSAREPAGPTDTQYF
- | TRBD2 | TRBJ2-4 | TRBV3-1 | TGTGCCAGCAGCCACACCTCTAGCGGGAGTATGAACATTCAGTACTTC | CASSHTSSGSMNIQYF
- | - | TRBJ2-7 | TRBV3-1 | TGTGCCAGCAGCCAACGGACAGACGAGCAGTACTTC | CASSQRTDEQYF
- | TRBD1 | TRBJ1-1 | TRBV5-1 | TGCGCCAGCAGCATTCAAGGGGGCACGAACACTGAAGCTTTCTTT | CASSIQGGTNTEAFF
- | TRBD1 | TRBJ1-1 | TRBV5-1 | TGCGCCAGCAGCTACCAGGGGGCCGAAGCTGAAGCTTTCTTT | CASSYQGAEAEAFF
- | - | TRBJ2-1 | TRBV4-3 | TGCGCCAGCAGCCAAGATTCTGGGCAGGGTTATGAGCAGTTCTTC | CASSQDSGQGYEQFF
- | TRBD2 | TRBJ2-5 | TRBV2 | TGTGCCAGCAGTAGCGGGATTAAAGAGACCCAGTACTTC | CASSSGIKETQYF
- | TRBD2 | TRBJ2-7 | TRBV6-6 | TGTGCCAGCAGCCTTGGACTAGCGGGAGGGCAAGACGAGCAGTACTTC | CASSLGLAGGQDEQYF
- | - | TRBJ1-4 | TRBV7-2 | TGTGCCAGCAGCGGGATCGAAAATGAAAAACTGTTTTTT | CASSGIENEKLFF
- | - | TRBJ2-1 | TRBV5-4 | TGTGCCAGCAGCTTGGGGCAGGAGCTATACAATGAGCAGTTCTTC | CASSLGQELYNEQFF
- | - | TRBJ1-5 | TRBV6-2/TRBV6-3 | TGTGCCAGCGATATGGCAAGCAATCAGCCCCAGCATTTT | CASDMASNQPQHF
- | - | TRBJ2-2 | TRBV20-1 | TGCAGTGCTAGAGATGGAGGGAGGACCGGGGAGCTGTTTTTT | CSARDGGRTGELFF
- | - | TRBJ1-1 | TRBV14 | TGTGCCAGCAGCCTAAGTGGGGGCACTGAAGCTTTCTTT | CASSLSGGTEAFF
- | TRBD2 | TRBJ2-1 | TRBV6-1 | TGTGCCAGCGGCACGGGAGGGCCGTTTAGGGATGAGCAGTTCTTC | CASGTGGPFRDEQFF
- | - | TRBJ2-3 | TRBV27 | TGTGCCAGCAGTTCTTGGGGGGTTAGCACAGATACGCAGTATTTT | CASSSWGVSTDTQYF
few | TRBD2 | TRBJ2-1 | TRBV4-3 | TGCGCCAGCAGCCAAGAATGGGACTACCTGGGCAATGAGCAGTTCTTC | CASSQEWDYLGNEQFF
- | - | TRBJ2-7 | TRBV20-1 | TGCAGTGCTAGACGGGGAGCCTACGAGCAGTACTTC | CSARRGAYEQYF
- | - | TRBJ2-5 | TRBV15 | TGTGCCACCAGCAGATATGATTGGGGCAGCGTCCAAGAGACCCAGTACTTC | CATSRYDWGSVQETQYF
- | - | TRBJ2-2 | TRBV20-1 | TGCAGTGCTAGAGTAGTAAACACCGGGGAGCTGTTTTTT | CSARVVNTGELFF
few | TRBD1 | TRBJ2-7 | TRBV7-9 | TGTGCCAGCAGCCCTAGACGGGACAGCGAGCAGTACTTC | CASSPRRDSEQYF
- | - | TRBJ1-1 | TRBV18 | TGTGCCAGCTCACCTGGAGGGCGGAACACTGAAGCTTTCTTT | CASSPGGRNTEAFF
- | - | TRBJ2-3 | TRBV20-1 | TGCAGTGTGGGGGGATGGGCAGATACGCAGTATTTT | CSVGGWADTQYF
- | - | TRBJ2-6 | TRBV6-5 | TGTGCCAGCAGTTACTCGTCAGGGGCCAACGTCCTGACTTTC | CASSYSSGANVLTF
- | TRBD1 | TRBJ1-1 | TRBV18 | TGTGCCAGCTCACCCTTTTCGAAAGGACAGGGGAACACTGAAGCTTTCTTT | CASSPFSKGQGNTEAFF
- | - | TRBJ1-6 | TRBV20-1 | TGCAGTGCCACGGACAGAATATATAATTCACCCCTCCACTTT | CSATDRIYNSPLHF
- | - | TRBJ1-4 | TRBV2 | TGTGCCAGCAGCCCGGGACTGGCTAATGAAAAACTGTTTTTT | CASSPGLANEKLFF
- | - | TRBJ2-7 | TRBV28 | TGTGCCAGCAGTTCAGCTGAGGAGTGGCGGAAGGAGCAGTACTTC | CASSSAEEWRKEQYF
- | - | TRBJ1-2 | TRBV29-1 | TGCAGCGTATCATCGGACACTAACTATGGCTACACCTTC | CSVSSDTNYGYTF
- | - | TRBJ1-4 | TRBV9 | TGTGCCAGCAGCGTAGCTTTGGGGGTCGGGGAAAAACTGTTTTTT | CASSVALGVGEKLFF
- | - | TRBJ2-5 | TRBV6-2/TRBV6-3 | TGTGCCAGCAGTTACTCTGACAGACAGGAGACCCAGTACTTC | CASSYSDRQETQYF
- | - | TRBJ1-6 | TRBV3-1 | TGTGCCAGCAGCCATGGCCCTGCCCGTAATTCACCCCTCCACTTT | CASSHGPARNSPLHF
few | - | TRBJ2-1 | TRBV5-4 | TGTGCCAGCAGCCCGGTGGGGGTAAATGAGCAGTTCTTC | CASSPVGVNEQFF
- | TRBD2 | TRBJ2-5 | TRBV3-1 | TGTGCCAGCAGCCAGGGACTAGCGTATCAAGAGACCCAGTACTTC | CASSQGLAYQETQYF
- | - | TRBJ2-7 | TRBV11-2 | TGTGCCAGCAGCTTAGATCGCCACGAGCAGTACTTC | CASSLDRHEQYF
- | TRBD1 | TRBJ1-6 | TRBV20-1 | TGCAGTGCTAGACGTCACAGGGGTCAGCTCGCACCCCTCCACTTT | CSARRHRGQLAPLHF
- | - | TRBJ1-1 | TRBV15 | TGTGCCACCACCGGCGGGCCGTTGAACACTGAAGCTTTCTTT | CATTGGPLNTEAFF
- | TRBD1 | TRBJ2-7 | TRBV20-1 | TGCAGTGCGAGGGACAGGGGGAACTACGAGCAGTACTTC | CSARDRGNYEQYF
- | - | TRBJ2-6 | TRBV5-4 | TGTGCCAGCAGCTTCTACCTGCCTGGGGCCAACGTCCTGACTTTC | CASSFYLPGANVLTF